The clone carrying this T cell receptor (beta chain) was seen at least ten times. Its antigen is undetermined. This sample is part of a study of T cells in Graves' hyperthyroidism and ophthalmopathy. General observations from the study: A model using 13 V-J features told ophthalmopathy apart from stable hyperthyroidism. Most thyroid clonotypes that were expanded above 0.001 also turned up in blood.

CDR1 SGHAT and CDR2 FQNNGV come from the germline V gene. V lost 3 bases to trimming and J lost 11 bases, with 14 bases between them. This CDR3 spans 13 amino acids. Authors of the study amplified TCR beta CDR3 regions from RNA transcripts. The primer set for the first-round RT-PCR of the TCR CDR3 was HTBI. TCRdb independently ran MiXCR on the multiplex PCR reads; one entry per CDR3 protein. The table lists 600,000 to 850,000 distinct CDR3 sequences, around 20% of them singletons. This receptor was identified in a woman aged 45 to 65 with Graves' hyperthyroidism that later progressed to Graves' ophthalmopathy. V usage is TRBV11-2 and J usage is TRBJ2-4; D remains unclear. Input material: blood. The CDR3 sequence is CASSFVTLGVQYF. CDR3 nucleotide sequence: TGTGCCAGCAGCTTCGTGACCCTAGGCGTTCAGTACTTC.